This T cell receptor (beta chain) came from a study of CD8 T cells in Susac syndrome. It was with random hexamers that about 0.45 to 1 ug RNA was reverse transcribed. TCRdb fed the immunoSEQ multiplex PCR reads into MiXCR, producing one record per CDR3 protein. The top ten hold about 0.095% of the sample, which has 150,000 to 200,000 distinct CDR3 sequences, approximately 95% seen once. The germline gives CDR1 GTSNPN, CDR2 SVGIG (reference sequence). The CDR3 is 12 residues long. Between the trimmed V and J ends, which lost 2 bases and 4 bases, there was a span of 5 bases. Sequenced sample: CD4+ T cells from PBMCs. The sequence was obtained from a human donor with multiple sclerosis. This sequence joins TRBV30 and TRBJ2-2; D is ambiguous. The CDR3 region has the DNA TGTGCCTGGAGTCATGTCACCGGGGAGCTGTTTTTT. This gives the protein CAWSHVTGELFF.